Included here is one T cell receptor (beta chain) sequence, with context. The sample belongs to a study of blood T cell repertoires in COVID-19. Background on the study: COVID-19 samples collected from the United States, Italy and Spain covered acute and convalescent phases. The cDNA or gDNA used as material had been derived from T cells, B-cell-depleted T cells, or PBMCs.

In the original processing: Researchers report that nucleated cell counts were estimated from reference gene primer amplification. Sequenced by immunoSEQ multiplex PCR; TCRdb stores in-frame clones only, minus some. V, J and clone size are those of that table, while D and trimming were read from the DNA. Altogether over 100,000 clones are present, approximately 88% being singletons, with the ten largest covering about 9.4%. The V end was cut by 2 bases, the J end by 7 bases, with 12 bases between. This CDR3 region has 15 residues. Germline V gives CDR1 MNHEY, CDR2 SVGAGI. The sample was peripheral blood. The chain carries TRBV6-5 and TRBJ1-6; D possibly corresponds to TRBD1 (5 bases). This clonotype was obtained from a man aged 45-65 years with acute or convalescent COVID-19. The CDR3, as DNA: TGTGCCAGCAGTTACAAACCCCAGGGAAATTCACCCCTCCACTTT. This gives the protein CASSYKPQGNSPLHF.